The clone carrying this T cell receptor beta chain appeared many times. Its antigen is as yet unknown. This entry is derived from a study of T cells in Graves' hyperthyroidism and ophthalmopathy. Study at large: The blood sample was taken at first diagnosis, before treatment began.

Germline CDR1 MNHEY, CDR2 SMNVEV (reference sequence). Unmatched junction bases numbered 6, after V lost 10 bases and J lost 3 bases. The length of the CDR3 is 13 residues. Findings and limits, study-wide: Ophthalmopathy was model-predicted a median around seven months pre-onset.

If no ophthalmopathy progression occurred within 18 months, Graves' hyperthyroidism was stable. Patients having uncontrolled infection, another autoimmune disease, pregnancy or lactation were not included. There were TCR beta CDR3 regions amplified from RNA transcripts. TCR CDR3 underwent first-round RT-PCR with the HTBI primer set. TCRdb re-derived calls from the multiplex PCR reads in MiXCR, one entry per CDR3 protein. The repertoire holds more than 500,000 distinct CDR3 sequences, about 17% seen once, with around 4% in the top ten. The rearrangement uses TRBV27 and TRBJ2-7; 10 bases align to TRBD2. Sequencing was performed on blood. This clonotype originated in a woman aged 25 to 39 with Graves' hyperthyroidism. In nucleotides, the CDR3 is TGTGCCATTAGGGCTAGCGGGAGCTACGAGCAGTACTTC. Translated: CAIRASGSYEQYF.